The 23 T cell receptor beta chains reported below all come from one sample, sequenced in a study of T cell changes during pregnancy in multiple sclerosis. The repertoire was sequenced with immunoSEQ multiplex PCR; TCRdb's copy has only in-frame clones and lacks some. The top ten hold about 4% of the sample, which has 35,000 to 45,000 clones, more than 70% seen once. The sample here was CD8+ T cells from peripheral blood mononuclear cells, taken in the first trimester of pregnancy. The origin of the receptors is a female donor with multiple sclerosis, enrolled in a pregnancy study.

The J gene is TRBJ2-1, the V gene TRBV7-3; no clear D gene. The CDR3 covers 14 residues. Germline V lookup: CDR1 SGHTA, CDR2 FQGTGA. V lost 4 bases and J 3 bases, leaving 10 bases between the germline ends. This CDR3 is CASSSKTDYNEQFF. The DNA for the CDR3 is TGTGCCAGCAGCTCCAAAACAGACTACAATGAGCAGTTCTTC.

V is TRBV10-2 and J is TRBJ1-5; D is perhaps TRBD1 (6 bases). Germline CDR1 WSHSY, CDR2 SAAADI. CDR3 length: 13 amino acids. V gave up 8 bases and J gave up 1 base, with 9 bases separating them. CDR3 sequence (DNA): TGCGCCAGCGGTCAGGGGAGCAATCAGCCCCAGCATTTT. Translation: CASGQGSNQPQHF.

The genes are TRBV19 and TRBJ2-1; tentative D call: TRBD2 (5 bases). V was pared by 10 bases and J by 6 bases, with 22 bases between. Germline V gene data show CDR1 as LNHDA and CDR2 as SQIVND (reference sequence). This CDR3 has 15 residues. The CDR3 loop is CATSLGLATPNEQFF. In DNA, the CDR3 is TGTGCCACCTCTTTAGGGCTAGCCACCCCCAATGAGCAGTTCTTC.

The CDR3 region is CASSASPGQGYYGYTF. DNA of the CDR3: TGTGCCAGCAGCGCTAGTCCCGGACAGGGGTACTATGGCTACACCTTC. This chain links TRBV5-6 with TRBJ1-2, with TRBD1 matching 9 bases. V was pared by 4 bases and J by 3 bases, with 10 bases of the junction left unmatched. CDR3 length: 16 residues. Per germline, CDR1 SGHDT and CDR2 YYEEEE.

The chain couples TRBV5-1 to TRBJ1-2; 11 bases align to TRBD1. The CDR3 is 17 residues long. J lost 4 bases, V lost 1 base, and 9 bases had no gene match. CDR1 is SGHRS, CDR2 YFSETQ, per germline. CDR3 sequence: CASSLNWEGTGGYGYTF. The CDR3 DNA reads TGCGCCAGCAGCTTGAATTGGGAGGGGACAGGGGGCTATGGCTACACCTTC.

V is TRBV7-2 and J is TRBJ2-7; no firm D call. V lost 4 bases, J lost 0 bases, and 4 bases lay in between. Germline values: CDR1 SGHTA, CDR2 FQGNSA. The CDR3 extends over 12 amino acids. CDR3 coding DNA: TGTGCCAGCAGCTCCAGCTCCTACGAGCAGTACTTC. Its translation is CASSSSSYEQYF. The full variable domain, its missing parts supplied by reference TRBV7-2 and TRBJ2-7, is GAGVSQSPSNKVTEKGKDVELRCDPISGHTALYWYRQSLGQGLEFLIYFQGNSAPDKSGLPSDRFSAERTGGSVSTLTIQRTQQEDSAVYLCASSSSSYEQYFGPGTRLTVT.

This chain joins TRBV21-1 and TRBJ1-3; the table's TRBD1 call for D was not verified on the DNA. TRBV21-1 is a recognized pseudogene. The CDR3 length is 17 residues. CDR3 amino acids: CASSKEGETLGGNTIYF. DNA of the CDR3: TGTGCCAGCAGCAAAGAGGGGGAGACATTGGGCGGAAACACCATATATTTT.

V and J are TRBV5-4 and TRBJ1-2, with a weak D call TRBD1 (6 bases). Germline assignment: CDR1 SGHNT and CDR2 YYREEE (reference sequence). Trimming pared 0 bases from V and 4 bases from J, leaving 25 bases between. This CDR3 has 19 amino acids. CDR3 in DNA: TGTGCCAGCAGCTTGGCCCCCAGGTGGAGGAACGACAGGTTCTATGGCTACACCTTC. This codes for CASSLAPRWRNDRFYGYTF.

The rearrangement links TRBV7-9 to TRBJ1-1, with D possibly matching TRBD1 (6 bases). Germline lookup yields CDR1 SEHNR and CDR2 FQNEAQ (reference sequence). V was shortened by 2 bases and J by 1 base, with 14 bases between the two germline ends. The CDR3 has 16 amino acids. The CDR3 nucleotides are TGTGCCAGCAGCTTACTAACCGTACAGGGGAACACTGAAGCTTTCTTT. It codes for CASSLLTVQGNTEAFF.

The CDR3 spells CASSPREGGEQYF. In DNA form, the CDR3 reads TGTGCCAGCAGTCCCCGGGAGGGGGGTGAGCAGTACTTC. This sequence joins TRBV2 and TRBJ2-7, with 8 bases that match TRBD2. The J segment lost 7 bases and the V segment lost 5 bases, leaving 7 bases of the junction unmatched. Germline V gene sequence: CDR1 SNHLY, CDR2 FYNNEI. The CDR3 sequence is 13 residues long.

V gene TRBV10-3 combines with J gene TRBJ1-1, with 10 bases matching TRBD1. The trim removed 0 bases at V and 0 bases at J, leaving 7 bases unmatched. Germline V gene data show CDR1 as ENHRY and CDR2 as SYGVKD. This CDR3 comprises 18 residues. CDR3 sequence reads: CAISESGDRGPMNTEAFF. The CDR3 nucleotides are TGTGCCATCAGTGAGTCGGGGGACAGGGGCCCTATGAACACTGAAGCTTTCTTT.

This chain uses TRBV9 with TRBJ1-1; D is perhaps TRBD1 (5 bases). V shed 4 bases and J shed 6 bases, with 19 bases lying between them. This CDR3 is built from 15 residues. Germline V CDR1 and CDR2: SGDLS, YYNGEE. CDR3 region: CASSQEGGGRAEAFF. The CDR3 DNA reads TGTGCCAGCAGCCAGGAGGGCGGGGGAAGGGCTGAAGCTTTCTTT. Full variable domain (missing parts from reference TRBV9 and TRBJ1-1): DSGVTQTPKHLITATGQRVTLRCSPRSGDLSVYWYQQSLDQGLQFLIQYYNGEERAKGNILERFSAQQFPDLHSELNLSSLELGDSALYFCASSQEGGGRAEAFFGQGTRLTVV.

J is TRBJ1-5 and V is TRBV9; TRBD1 aligns across 8 bases. The J segment lost 2 bases and the V segment lost 3 bases, leaving 4 bases of the junction unmatched. CDR1 and CDR2 (germline): SGDLS, YYNGEE. The CDR3 loop spans 15 amino acids. The chain's CDR3 is CASSAGQGRNQPQHF. The DNA for the CDR3 is TGTGCCAGCAGCGCCGGACAGGGTCGCAATCAGCCCCAGCATTTT.

V gene TRBV4-1 combines with J gene TRBJ2-3; possible D gene TRBD2, 5 bases. The germline V and J ends were trimmed by 1 base and 4 bases, with 9 bases remaining between them. The CDR3 loop spans 14 amino acids. Germline V gene sequence: CDR1 MGHRA, CDR2 YSYEKL. CDR3 bases: TGCGCCAGCAGCCAAGTGGGAGTGCCAGATACGCAGTATTTT. Translated, it gives CASSQVGVPDTQYF.

The chain carries TRBV6-5 and TRBJ2-5, with 13 bases lining up with TRBD2. The CDR3 length is 14 residues. The trim removed 6 bases at V and 2 bases at J, leaving 0 bases unmatched. Looked up from germline, CDR1 is MNHEY and CDR2 is SVGAGI. CDR3 nucleotides: TGTGCCAGCAGGACTAGCGGGGGGCAAGAGACCCAGTACTTC. This encodes CASRTSGGQETQYF.

This clone was seen more than once but under ten times. The J gene is TRBJ2-4, the V gene TRBV23-1; possible D gene TRBD1, 5 bases. TRBV23-1 is an open reading frame whose function is uncertain. Trimming took 3 bases from V and 0 from J, leaving 6 bases between them. The CDR3 spans 14 residues. The CDR3 bases are TGCGCCAGCAGTCAGGGGCTAGCCAAAAACATTCAGTACTTC. It encodes CASSQGLAKNIQYF.

The chain employs TRBV4-3 and TRBJ1-6; no reliable D call. Trimming cost V 0 bases and J 8 bases, with 11 bases left between them. CDR3 length: 15 amino acids. Germline values: CDR1 LGHNA, CDR2 YSLEER. CDR3 in DNA: TGCGCCAGCAGCCAAGATATCGGGTCGGATTCACCCCTCCACTTT. Translated: CASSQDIGSDSPLHF.

This clone has a single count. This chain uses TRBV27 with TRBJ1-5; possibly TRBD1 for D (6 bases). The germline V gene encodes CDR1 MNHEY and CDR2 SMNVEV (reference sequence). Trimming left V 2 bases short and J 2 bases short, with 10 bases between. This CDR3 has 15 residues. CDR3 sequence reads: CASSLVPGGNQPQHF. CDR3 bases: TGTGCCAGCAGTTTAGTCCCAGGGGGCAATCAGCCCCAGCATTTT.

This sequence joins TRBV6-5 and TRBJ1-4, with TRBD1 matching over 9 bases. The CDR3 has 16 amino acids. The trim removed 4 bases at V and 5 bases at J, leaving 8 bases unmatched. Germline V gene sequence: CDR1 MNHEY, CDR2 SVGAGI. The CDR3: CASSFHTGGENEKLFF. As DNA, the CDR3 is TGTGCCAGCAGTTTCCACACAGGGGGCGAGAATGAAAAACTGTTTTTT.

V is TRBV27 and J is TRBJ2-3, with 11 bases matching TRBD2. The V segment lost 5 bases and the J segment 4 bases; nucleotides outside the gene matches: 5. Germline CDR1 MNHEY, CDR2 SMNVEV (reference sequence). CDR3 size: 15 residues. The CDR3 bases are TGTGCCAGCAGTCCCCTAGCGGGGGGACCAGATACGCAGTATTTT. Its translation is CASSPLAGGPDTQYF.

V usage is TRBV9 and J usage is TRBJ2-7; tentatively, D is TRBD2 (6 bases). The germline V and J ends were trimmed by 0 bases and 5 bases, with 18 bases remaining between them. From germline, CDR1 is SGDLS and CDR2 YYNGEE. The CDR3 consists of 16 residues. The CDR3 spells CASSVVGGTADDEQYF. The CDR3 DNA follows: TGTGCCAGCAGCGTAGTAGGCGGGACGGCGGATGACGAGCAGTACTTC.

The rearrangement joins TRBV9 to TRBJ1-1; tentative D call: TRBD1 (6 bases). The germline CDR1 and CDR2 sequences are SGDLS and YYNGEE. CDR3 length equals 14 residues. Trimming cost V 3 bases and J 7 bases, with 16 bases left between them. This CDR3 reads CASSGGQPLNEAFF. CDR3 DNA: TGTGCCAGCAGCGGCGGACAGCCGCTCAATGAAGCTTTCTTT. Variable domain in full (rest from reference TRBV9 and TRBJ1-1): DSGVTQTPKHLITATGQRVTLRCSPRSGDLSVYWYQQSLDQGLQFLIQYYNGEERAKGNILERFSAQQFPDLHSELNLSSLELGDSALYFCASSGGQPLNEAFFGQGTRLTVV.

There are many counts of this clone. At one of its ends the junction is not consistent with the germline gene, which may arise from a read error. The genes are TRBV7-7 and TRBJ1-4, with D maybe TRBD1 (5 bases). Germline CDR1 is SSHAT and CDR2 is FNYEAQ (reference sequence). The CDR3 covers 13 residues. The CDR3: CASSLTPGGKLFF. In nucleotides, the CDR3 is TGTGCTAGCAGCTTAACTCCGGGGGGAAAACTGTTTTTT. Together with reference TRBV7-7 and TRBJ1-4, the CDR3 gives the full variable domain: GAGVSQSPRYKVTKRGQDVTLRCDPISSHATLYWYQQALGQGPEFLTYFNYEAQPDKSGLPSDRFSAERPEGSISTLTIQRTEQRDSAMYRCASSLTPGGKLFFGSGTQLSVL.